Included here is one T cell receptor beta chain sequence, with context. TCRdb used MiXCR to reprocess the reads, holding one entry per CDR3 protein. The table has around 330,000 distinct CDR3 sequences, roughly 17% seen once. The data are from a study of T cell repertoires in cytomegalovirus infection. Across the study: Through public TCR beta signatures, both CMV infection and matching HLA type were indicated.

Specimen: PBMCs. The receptor comes from a human donor in good health (CMV status not recorded). Some clones in this sample may be carry-over from other donors' samples.

CDR3 bases: TGTGCCAGCAGTTTCGCTAGCGGACCTCAAGAGACCCAGTACTTC. The encoded protein is CASSFASGPQETQYF. The gene calls are TRBV12-3 or TRBV12-4 and TRBJ2-5; 7 bases are a match to TRBD2. The CDR3 runs 15 residues. Trimming removed 3 bases from V and 2 bases from J; junction bases left unmatched: 6.